A single sample is the source of the 5 T cell receptor beta chains below, sequenced in a study of graft-versus-host responses after intestinal transplantation. Profiled with immunoSEQ multiplex PCR; TCRdb holds only in-frame clones, not every one. The sample holds approximately 60,000 clones, 90% to 95% seen once. These receptors have no known antigen. The starting material was unstimulated CD8+ T cells sorted from spleen or lymph node cells, obtained before transplant. The receptors were gathered from a human donor who was the organ donor for an intestinal transplant.

A single count supports this clone. The CDR3 loop reads CASSFNGELFF. CDR3 coding DNA: TGTGCCAGCAGCTTTAACGGGGAGCTGTTTTTT. The chain is built from TRBV7-3 and TRBJ2-2, with D uncertain. The CDR3 totals 11 residues. Looked up from germline, CDR1 is SGHTA and CDR2 is FQGTGA. V was clipped by 3 bases and J by 7 bases, with 3 bases between them.

This clone was seen only once. This chain joins TRBV6-4 and TRBJ1-5; perhaps TRBD1 as D (6 bases). The CDR3 totals 13 residues. With 2 bases removed from V and 5 bases from J, the gap between germline ends came to 7 bases. Germline lookup yields CDR1 MRHNA and CDR2 SNTAGT. CDR3 protein: CASSDGGYQPQHF. CDR3 sequence (DNA): TGTGCCAGCAGTGACGGGGGCTATCAGCCCCAGCATTTT.

The rearrangement joins TRBV27 to TRBJ2-2; 7 bases map to TRBD1. The CDR3 spans 14 residues. Looked up from germline, CDR1 is MNHEY and CDR2 is SMNVEV (reference sequence). V was pared by 8 bases and J by 1 base, with 4 bases of the junction left unmatched. The CDR3 DNA sequence: TGTGCCAGCGGATGGACAGGGAACACCGGGGAGCTGTTTTTT. Translation: CASGWTGNTGELFF.

This chain uses TRBV9 with TRBJ2-5, with 12 bases lining up with TRBD1. Germline CDR1 reads SGDLS; CDR2 reads YYNGEE. After removal of 3 bases from V and 5 bases from J, the junction contained 5 bases not matched to a gene. This CDR3 has 15 amino acids. CDR3: CASSEGQGARETQYF. The CDR3 DNA reads as TGTGCCAGCAGCGAGGGACAGGGGGCCAGGGAGACCCAGTACTTC.

The chain is built from TRBV27 and TRBJ2-3, with a tentative D call TRBD1 (5 bases). V was clipped by 5 bases and J by 1 base, with 13 bases between them. The V gene's germline CDR1 is MNHEY and CDR2 SMNVEV (reference sequence). This CDR3 has 15 amino acids. The CDR3 protein is CASSPREGGTDTQYF. The CDR3 DNA is TGTGCCAGCAGTCCCAGGGAAGGCGGCACAGATACGCAGTATTTT.